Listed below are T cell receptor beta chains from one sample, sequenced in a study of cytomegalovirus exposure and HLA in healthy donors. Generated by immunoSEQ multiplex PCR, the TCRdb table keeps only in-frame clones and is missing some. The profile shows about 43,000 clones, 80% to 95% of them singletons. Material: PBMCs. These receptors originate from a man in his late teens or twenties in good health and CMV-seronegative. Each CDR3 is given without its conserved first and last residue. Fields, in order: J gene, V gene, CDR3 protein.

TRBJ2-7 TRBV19 ASSETGSWKQY
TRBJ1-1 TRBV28 ASSLTEEHKGGKTF
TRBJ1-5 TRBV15 ATSRDNRVGGFQPQH
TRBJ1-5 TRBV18 ASSPGEGVGNQPQH
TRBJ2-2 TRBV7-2 ASSYSGRTGGELF
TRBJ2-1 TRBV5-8 ASSLGLAGMGFYNEQF
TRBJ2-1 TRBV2 ASNPTFEYNEQF
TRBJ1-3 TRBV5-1 ASSFGRADTRSGNTIY
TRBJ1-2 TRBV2 ASSEDGVGGYT
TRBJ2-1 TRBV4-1 ASSLVDNEQF
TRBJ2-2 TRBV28 ASSPTGAPRTGELF
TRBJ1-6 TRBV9 ASSAGQGYNSPLH
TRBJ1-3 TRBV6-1 ASSVDRVSGNTIY
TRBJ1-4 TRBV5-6 ASSLLVSRDSEKLF
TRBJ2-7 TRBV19 ASSTPGQDYEQY
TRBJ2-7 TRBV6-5 ASNWESVTSEQY
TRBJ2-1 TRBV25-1 ASSDSRGLYNEQF
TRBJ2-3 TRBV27 ASSLDRGTDTQY
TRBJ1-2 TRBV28 ASRPDTNYGYT
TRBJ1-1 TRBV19 ASSIRPGQGAEAF
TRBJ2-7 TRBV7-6 ASSGNSRVGSDEQY
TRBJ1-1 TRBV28 ASSIEQVNTEAF
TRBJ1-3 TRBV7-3 ASSLSGAGNTIY
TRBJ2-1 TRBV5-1 ASSLTGEPYNEQF
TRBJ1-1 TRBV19 ASSIGPMNTEAF
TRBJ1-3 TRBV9 ASSVGQLSSGNTIY
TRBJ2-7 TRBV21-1 ASPGLSYEQY
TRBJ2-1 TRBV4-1 ASSQASKRGISYNEQF
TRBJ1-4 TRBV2 ASSETGRNEKLF
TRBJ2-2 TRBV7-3 ASSLGGRAGTGELF
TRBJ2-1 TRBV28 ASSISGSYNEQF
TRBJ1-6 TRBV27 ASSSPGSPLH
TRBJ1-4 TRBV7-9 ASGNRDRPSTNEKLF
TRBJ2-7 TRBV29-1 SVCFSGYEQY
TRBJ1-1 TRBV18 ASSPAGGRRNTEAF
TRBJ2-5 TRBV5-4 ASSLDLAGGIGTQY
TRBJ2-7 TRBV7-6 ASSTLAGAKTYEQY